These 31 T cell receptor beta chains originate from one sample sequenced in a study of blood T cell repertoires in COVID-19. Method: immunoSEQ multiplex PCR; TCRdb's copy keeps in-frame clones and lacks some. Of 70,000 to 80,000 clones listed, around 91% are singletons. Sequenced material: peripheral blood. These receptor sequences come from a human donor in a cohort sampled during active COVID-19.

This chain uses TRBV9 with TRBJ1-4; TRBD1 matches 10 bases. J lost 8 bases, V lost 4 bases, and 5 bases had no gene match. The CDR3 has 14 residues. CDR1 is SGDLS and CDR2 is YYNGEE in the germline V gene. CDR3 residues: CASSSGTGVEKLFF. The CDR3 nucleotides read TGTGCCAGCAGCTCCGGGACAGGGGTCGAAAAACTGTTTTTT.

The chain combines TRBV10-2 with TRBJ1-1; 7 bases map to TRBD1. The trim removed 3 bases at V and 1 base at J, leaving 5 bases unmatched. Germline V gene sequence: CDR1 WSHSY, CDR2 SAAADI. CDR3 length: 15 residues. In DNA, the CDR3 is TGCGCCAGCAGTGACCGCCGGACAGGGAACACTGAAGCTTTCTTT. Its protein is CASSDRRTGNTEAFF.

The chain carries TRBV5-1 and TRBJ1-1; D is unresolved. Germline CDR1 reads SGHRS; CDR2 reads YFSETQ. This CDR3 is built from 15 residues. Trimming left V 3 bases short and J 0 bases short, with 12 bases between. CDR3 protein: CASSSPGLMNTEAFF. CDR3 sequence (DNA): TGCGCCAGCAGCTCTCCGGGTCTCATGAACACTGAAGCTTTCTTT.

This chain joins TRBV7-9 and TRBJ2-5, with 9 bases aligning to TRBD2. The CDR3 runs to 16 residues. The germline V gene has CDR1 SEHNR and CDR2 FQNEAQ (reference sequence). The ends lost 5 bases at V and 2 bases at J; junction bases unmatched: 9. The CDR3 here is CASSPFGSGGQETQYF. DNA of the CDR3: TGTGCCAGCAGCCCCTTCGGTAGCGGGGGACAAGAGACCCAGTACTTC.

The chain joins TRBV19 to TRBJ1-2, with TRBD1 matching 7 bases. The CDR3 runs 15 residues. Germline CDR1 reads LNHDA; CDR2 reads SQIVND (reference sequence). V dropped 5 bases and J dropped 8; count of bases not matched to a gene: 14. The CDR3 DNA reads as TGTGCCAGTAGTCCACTAGTTAGGGACAGAGGAGGCTACACCTTC. Translation: CASSPLVRDRGGYTF.

This clone was picked up one time. The rearrangement uses TRBV10-2 and TRBJ2-3; 14 nucleotides align to TRBD2. This CDR3 spans 18 amino acids. Germline assignment: CDR1 WSHSY and CDR2 SAAADI. Unmatched junction bases numbered 13, after V lost 7 bases and J lost 4 bases. Written as DNA, the CDR3 is TGCGCCAGCAATCCGACTAGCGGGGGGGAGCATTTTTCAGATACGCAGTATTTT. Its translation is CASNPTSGGEHFSDTQYF.

V usage is TRBV6-2 or TRBV6-3 and J usage is TRBJ1-4; D is uncertain. Germline lookup yields CDR1 MNHEY and CDR2 SVGEGT. The CDR3 has 14 residues. Deletions cut 4 bases from V and 1 base from J, with 7 bases between. CDR3 sequence (DNA): TGTGCCAGCAGTTTTGAGGGAACTAATGAAAAACTGTTTTTT. Translating gives CASSFEGTNEKLFF.

The chain links TRBV6-1 to TRBJ1-1; tentative D call: TRBD1 (6 bases). The CDR3 is made up of 12 amino acids. The ends were cut back, 5 bases at V and 10 bases at J, with 14 bases in the middle. Germline values: CDR1 MNHNS, CDR2 SASEGT. CDR3 in amino acids: CASSLQGNGAFF. In DNA form, the CDR3 reads TGTGCCAGCAGTCTTCAGGGGAACGGAGCTTTCTTT.

The chain uses TRBV4-3 and TRBJ1-5, with TRBD1 as a possible D gene (5 bases). V was pared by 1 base and J by 6 bases, with 7 bases between. The CDR3 is 13 residues long. CDR1 is LGHNA, CDR2 YSLEER, per germline. The CDR3 coding sequence is TGCGCCAGCAGCCAAGGGGGCACTCAGCCCCAGCATTTT. Translated: CASSQGGTQPQHF.

The rearrangement links TRBV7-7 to TRBJ2-7; tentative D call: TRBD2 (6 bases). Germline CDR1 is SSHAT and CDR2 is FNYEAQ (reference sequence). The CDR3 loop spans 15 amino acids. V lost 3 bases to trimming and J lost 3 bases, with 15 bases between them. CDR3 nucleotide sequence: TGTGCCAGCAGCTTTTCGGGACTCGAAGGCTACGAGCAGTACTTC. Translating it yields CASSFSGLEGYEQYF.

The chain links TRBV19 to TRBJ1-2, with 9 bases that match TRBD1. Germline lookup yields CDR1 LNHDA and CDR2 SQIVND (reference sequence). With 6 bases clipped from V and 6 bases from J, the junction kept 5 bases outside the gene matches. This CDR3 is 13 amino acids long. The CDR3 DNA sequence: TGTGCCAGTAGCAGGGGACAGGGCGATGGCTACACCTTC. Its translation: CASSRGQGDGYTF.

This chain joins TRBV15 and TRBJ2-1, with D possibly matching TRBD2 (6 bases). CDR3 length: 17 amino acids. V lost 0 bases and J lost 5, with 17 bases in between. Germline V gene sequence: CDR1 LNHNV, CDR2 YYDKDF (reference sequence). As DNA, the CDR3 is TGTGCCACCAGCAGAGATCGATCGGCGGGGACCCACAATGAGCAGTTCTTC. Translating it yields CATSRDRSAGTHNEQFF.

The chain has TRBV4-2 and TRBJ2-3; 8 positions match TRBD2. The CDR3 totals 16 residues. V was pared by 3 bases and J by 4 bases, with 9 bases of the junction left unmatched. Germline V gives CDR1 LGHNA, CDR2 YNFKEQ. Here the CDR3 DNA reads TGTGCCAGCAGCCACACGGGGGGGGCCGGGGCAGATACGCAGTATTTT. Amino acid sequence: CASSHTGGAGADTQYF.

The chain has TRBV11-2 and TRBJ1-1; 11 bases line up with TRBD1. In germline, CDR1 is SGHAT, CDR2 FQNNGV. The CDR3 covers 14 residues. V dropped 2 bases and J dropped 12; count of bases not matched to a gene: 8. CDR3 coding DNA: TGTGCCAGCAGCTTACTCGGGACAGGGGGTACGACTTTCTTT. Translated: CASSLLGTGGTTFF.

This chain joins TRBV2 and TRBJ2-3; D not resolved. V gave up 7 bases and J gave up 1 base, with 18 bases separating them. CDR3 size: 16 residues. Germline-derived CDR1 and CDR2 are SNHLY and FYNNEI. CDR3 coding DNA: TGTGCCAGCAAGGAGACCCCCCTACCCGGCACAGATACGCAGTATTTT. The encoded protein is CASKETPLPGTDTQYF. Full variable domain (rest looked up from reference TRBV2 and TRBJ2-3): EPEVTQTPSHQVTQMGQEVILRCVPISNHLYFYWYRQILGQKVEFLVSFYNNEISEKSEIFDDQFSVERPDGSNFTLKIRSTKLEDSAMYFCASKETPLPGTDTQYFGPGTRLTVL.

The V and J genes are TRBV12-3 or TRBV12-4 and TRBJ1-5; 8 bases are shared with TRBD1. This CDR3 has 13 residues. The V and J ends lost 3 bases and 7 bases, in that order; junction bases with no gene match: 2. This CDR3 reads CASSFTGGQPQHF. In nucleotides, the CDR3 is TGTGCCAGCAGTTTCACAGGGGGACAGCCCCAGCATTTT.

J is TRBJ1-5 and V is TRBV30, with no clear D. Germline V gene lookup returns CDR1 GTSNPN and CDR2 SVGIG (reference sequence). The length of the CDR3 is 13 residues. The ends were cut back, 0 bases at V and 5 bases at J, with 8 bases in the middle. CDR3 DNA: TGTGCCTGGAGTGTACAGCGGGATCAGCCCCAGCATTTT. It specifies CAWSVQRDQPQHF.

The CDR3 nucleotides read TGTGCCAGTTCCCGGGCACAGGGTACCTCTGAAGCTTTCTTT. This sequence encodes CASSRAQGTSEAFF. The chain recombines TRBV19 with TRBJ1-1; D is perhaps TRBD1 (6 bases). Deletions cut 8 bases from V and 6 bases from J, with 19 bases between. The CDR3 loop spans 14 amino acids. Germline CDR1 reads LNHDA; CDR2 reads SQIVND (reference sequence).

V gene TRBV6-5 combines with J gene TRBJ2-7; weak D call: TRBD1 (6 bases). The V gene lost 7 bases and the J gene lost 6 bases, with 10 bases spanning the gap. There are 11 residues in the CDR3. Looked up from germline, CDR1 is MNHEY and CDR2 is SVGAGI. The CDR3 DNA reads as TGTGCCAGCAATTCAGGGGCCGAGCAGTACTTC. It yields the protein CASNSGAEQYF.

This clone was recorded a few times. The V call is TRBV6-1, the J call TRBJ2-6; D remains ambiguous. The CDR3 sequence is 15 residues long. Per the germline V gene, CDR1 is MNHNS and CDR2 is SASEGT. Trimming took off 2 bases at V and 0 bases at J, with 5 bases between the two ends. The CDR3 reads CASSERYSGANVLTF. The CDR3 DNA sequence: TGTGCCAGCAGTGAACGCTACTCTGGGGCCAACGTCCTGACTTTC.

The chain combines TRBV7-3 with TRBJ2-3, with TRBD2 identical over 12 bases. Trimming cost V 6 bases and J 4 bases; bases outside gene matches: 5. Germline V gives CDR1 SGHTA, CDR2 FQGTGA. This CDR3 comprises 15 residues. Here the CDR3 reads CASSPSGGAPDTQYF. For the CDR3, the DNA is TGTGCCAGCAGTCCTAGCGGGGGGGCCCCAGATACGCAGTATTTT.

This sequence joins TRBV7-2 and TRBJ2-3; D is unresolved. Germline V CDR1 and CDR2: SGHTA, FQGNSA. The germline V and J ends were trimmed by 5 bases and 6 bases, with 9 bases remaining between them. CDR3 length equals 12 residues. The CDR3 loop is CASSGFGDTQYF. CDR3 nucleotide sequence: TGTGCCAGCAGCGGGTTCGGGGATACGCAGTATTTT.

This CDR3 reads CASSEAGDSSGANVLTF. The CDR3 bases are TGTGCCAGCAGTGAAGCTGGGGACAGCTCTGGGGCCAACGTCCTGACTTTC. The V gene is TRBV2, the J gene TRBJ2-6; 7 bases match TRBD1. The length of the CDR3 is 17 residues. Germline V gives CDR1 SNHLY, CDR2 FYNNEI. With 0 bases clipped from V and 0 bases from J, the junction kept 2 bases outside the gene matches.

The chain joins TRBV6-5 to TRBJ2-1, with 9 bases lining up with TRBD1. The V gene end was trimmed by 0 bases and the J gene end by 6 bases; junction bases not matched to a gene: 6. CDR1 is MNHEY, CDR2 SVGAGI, per germline. CDR3 length: 16 residues. CDR3 amino acids: CASSYSAGQGSNEQFF. The CDR3 nucleotides are TGTGCCAGCAGTTACTCTGCGGGACAGGGCAGCAATGAGCAGTTCTTC.

CDR3: CATELERNTGELFF. In DNA, the CDR3 is TGTGCCACCGAGCTCGAGAGGAACACCGGGGAGCTGTTTTTT. The V gene is TRBV24-1, the J gene TRBJ2-2, with D unresolved. Germline CDR1 and CDR2: KGHDR and SFDVKD. With 9 bases removed from V and 1 base from J, the gap between germline ends came to 11 bases. This CDR3 region has 14 residues.

This chain joins TRBV5-1 and TRBJ2-5; 10 nucleotides match TRBD2. Looked up from germline, CDR1 is SGHRS and CDR2 is YFSETQ. This CDR3 contains 16 residues. With 6 bases clipped from V and 5 bases from J, the junction kept 13 bases outside the gene matches. The CDR3: CASTRGGLARGETQYF. CDR3 sequence (DNA): TGCGCCAGCACCAGAGGGGGACTAGCGAGAGGGGAGACCCAGTACTTC.

This clone has a count of ten or more. The chain joins TRBV7-6 to TRBJ1-1, with D possibly matching TRBD1 (6 bases). V dropped 4 bases and J dropped 3 bases, with 12 bases sitting between them. Germline V gene lookup returns CDR1 SGHVS and CDR2 FNYEAQ. This CDR3 region has 14 residues. As DNA, the CDR3 is TGTGCCAGCAGCTACGGAACAGGGTACACTGAAGCTTTCTTT. Translation: CASSYGTGYTEAFF.

The CDR3 region has the DNA TGTGCCAGCAGCTTAGCCGACAGGGTCTACGAGCAGTACTTC. It translates to CASSLADRVYEQYF. The V gene is TRBV7-6, the J gene TRBJ2-7; the match to TRBD1 covers 7 bases. This CDR3 comprises 14 residues. The germline V gene has CDR1 SGHVS and CDR2 FNYEAQ. J was trimmed by 3 bases and V by 0 bases; bases with no gene match: 2.

CDR3 sequence reads: CSASDRVGAFF. CDR3 coding DNA: TGCAGTGCTAGTGACAGGGTGGGAGCTTTCTTT. The J gene is TRBJ1-1, the V gene TRBV20-1; 7 bases map to TRBD1. V gave up 3 bases and J gave up 10 bases; unmatched junction bases: 5. This CDR3 contains 11 residues. Germline V gene data show CDR1 as DFQATT and CDR2 as SNEGSKA (reference sequence).

The chain carries TRBV15 and TRBJ2-1; TRBD2 matches at 13 bases. Germline V gene sequence: CDR1 LNHNV, CDR2 YYDKDF (reference sequence). The V and J ends lost 4 bases and 3 bases, in that order; junction bases with no gene match: 6. The CDR3 runs 17 residues. The DNA of the CDR3 is TGTGCCACCAGCAATGGACTAGCGGGGGAGATCTACAATGAGCAGTTCTTC. It specifies CATSNGLAGEIYNEQFF.

This clone has only one observation. The chain couples TRBV7-3 to TRBJ1-2; possible D gene TRBD1, 5 bases. The CDR3 length is 15 residues. Trimming took off 0 bases at V and 3 bases at J, with 11 bases between the two ends. The germline gives CDR1 SGHTA, CDR2 FQGTGA. The CDR3 region is CASSLTGGKDYGYTF. CDR3 sequence (DNA): TGTGCCAGCAGCTTAACCGGGGGAAAGGACTATGGCTACACCTTC.